The rows below give T cell receptor beta chains drawn from one sample of a study of blood T cell repertoires in COVID-19. TCRdb keeps only in-frame clones here, not all; method: immunoSEQ multiplex PCR. Of almost 200,000 clones detected, approximately 87% appear once; the ten largest clones hold 0.7% to 0.95%. Sequenced input: peripheral blood. These receptors were collected from a woman in her 70s with acute or convalescent COVID-19. Each CDR3 is given with its conserved first and last residue. Each record gives: CDR3 length, V gene, D gene, clone size, J gene, CDR3 DNA, CDR3 protein. The D gene is left open where the match is weak. Not all rows give a size; the values are once, few, many and, for expanded clones, a class.

length: 11
V: TRBV20-1
D: NA
size: NA
J: TRBJ1-1
DNA: TGCAGTGCCTACAGGGACCTTGAAGCTTTCTTT
CDR3: CSAYRDLEAFF

length: 14
V: TRBV19
D: NA
size: NA
J: TRBJ1-1
DNA: TGTGCCAGTAGTATATACCCAGGGAACACTGAAGCTTTCTTT
CDR3: CASSIYPGNTEAFF

length: 12
V: TRBV2
D: NA
size: NA
J: TRBJ2-1
DNA: TGTGCCAGCACCCGGGGTTACAATGAGCAGTTCTTC
CDR3: CASTRGYNEQFF

length: 14
V: TRBV5-1
D: TRBD1
size: once
J: TRBJ1-3
DNA: TGCGCCAGCAGCTTGGGACAGGGGCGGAACACCATATATTTT
CDR3: CASSLGQGRNTIYF

length: 14
V: TRBV4-3
D: NA
size: NA
J: TRBJ2-7
DNA: TGCGCCAGCAGCCAAGATGGACTGACCTACGAGCAGTACTTC
CDR3: CASSQDGLTYEQYF

length: 10
V: TRBV12-3/TRBV12-4
D: NA
size: NA
J: TRBJ2-1
DNA: TGTGCCAGCAGTTCGTTCGAGCAGTTCTTC
CDR3: CASSSFEQFF

length: 14
V: TRBV9
D: NA
size: NA
J: TRBJ1-2
DNA: TGTGCCAGCAGCGTAGAGGGGTCACCGCCTAGCTACACCTTC
CDR3: CASSVEGSPPSYTF

length: 14
V: TRBV19
D: NA
size: once
J: TRBJ1-5
DNA: TGTGCCAGTAGTATTAGGGCAGGGTATGCGGCCCAGCATTTT
CDR3: CASSIRAGYAAQHF

length: 16
V: TRBV10-1
D: TRBD2
size: NA
J: TRBJ2-1
DNA: TGCGCCAGCAGTGAGTCGGGAGCGGGGGGTTACAATGAGCAGTTCTTC
CDR3: CASSESGAGGYNEQFF

length: 16
V: TRBV4-3
D: TRBD2
size: NA
J: TRBJ2-1
DNA: TGCGCCAGCAGCCAAGAGCTAGCGGGAGTGTACAATGAGCAGTTCTTC
CDR3: CASSQELAGVYNEQFF

length: 13
V: TRBV6-5
D: NA
size: NA
J: TRBJ1-1
DNA: TGTGCCAGCAGCGGAGGGCAAGGCACTGAAGCTTTCTTT
CDR3: CASSGGQGTEAFF

length: 15
V: TRBV18
D: TRBD1
size: NA
J: TRBJ2-5
DNA: TGTGCCAGCTCACCCAGGACAGGGTTGGGGGAGACCCAGTACTTC
CDR3: CASSPRTGLGETQYF

length: 16
V: TRBV5-4
D: TRBD2
size: NA
J: TRBJ2-3
DNA: TGTGCCAGCAGCTTGAGGCTAGCGGGAGACACAGATACGCAGTATTTT
CDR3: CASSLRLAGDTDTQYF

length: 14
V: TRBV7-9
D: TRBD1
size: NA
J: TRBJ2-1
DNA: TGTGCCAGCAGCGTGAGGACAGGGTACAATGAGCAGTTCTTC
CDR3: CASSVRTGYNEQFF

length: 18
V: TRBV3-1/TRBV3-2
D: NA
size: NA
J: TRBJ2-3
DNA: TGTGCCAGCAGCCATTACCAGGCGGGCCCGAAGATAACAGATACGCAGTATTTT
CDR3: CASSHYQAGPKITDTQYF

length: 15
V: TRBV6-5
D: TRBD1
size: NA
J: TRBJ2-1
DNA: TGTGCCAGCAGCTCTCCGGGACAGGGGTTGAATGAGCAGTTCTTC
CDR3: CASSSPGQGLNEQFF

length: 10
V: TRBV19
D: TRBD1
size: NA
J: TRBJ1-1
DNA: TGTGCCAGTACTGACAGGGTCGCTTTCTTT
CDR3: CASTDRVAFF

length: 14
V: TRBV19
D: NA
size: NA
J: TRBJ1-3
DNA: TGTGCCAGTAGTGGCGCGGGCACCGGAAACACCATATATTTT
CDR3: CASSGAGTGNTIYF

length: 16
V: TRBV27
D: NA
size: NA
J: TRBJ1-4
DNA: TGTGCCAGCCGACAGAGCTACTTTTTTACTAATGAAAAACTGTTTTTT
CDR3: CASRQSYFFTNEKLFF

length: 15
V: TRBV14
D: NA
size: NA
J: TRBJ1-2
DNA: TGTGCCAGCAGCCAAGGGGTGCAGGGCCGGTATGGCTACACCTTC
CDR3: CASSQGVQGRYGYTF

length: 13
V: TRBV18
D: NA
size: once
J: TRBJ2-7
DNA: TGTGCCAGCTCACCACCGGGGCCCTACGAGCAGTACTTC
CDR3: CASSPPGPYEQYF

length: 17
V: TRBV4-1
D: NA
size: few
J: TRBJ2-7
DNA: TGCGCCAGCAGCCAAGTGGATCTAGGACTATCTTCCTACGAGCAGTACTTC
CDR3: CASSQVDLGLSSYEQYF

length: 15
V: TRBV6-5
D: NA
size: NA
J: TRBJ1-6
DNA: TGTGCCAGCAGTTACTCGGGACAAGATAATTCACCCCTCCACTTT
CDR3: CASSYSGQDNSPLHF

length: 13
V: TRBV12-3/TRBV12-4
D: TRBD1
size: NA
J: TRBJ1-2
DNA: TGTGCCAGCAGTACAGACAGGGTCTATGGCTACACCTTC
CDR3: CASSTDRVYGYTF

length: 11
V: TRBV6-5
D: NA
size: once
J: TRBJ1-2
DNA: TGTGCCAGTATGGTAGACTATGGCTACACCTTC
CDR3: CASMVDYGYTF

length: 15
V: TRBV5-1
D: TRBD1
size: NA
J: TRBJ1-2
DNA: TGCGCCAGCAGCTATCAGGGGGCGTCGAACTATGGCTACACCTTC
CDR3: CASSYQGASNYGYTF

length: 15
V: TRBV11-3
D: TRBD1
size: NA
J: TRBJ2-5
DNA: TGTGCCAGCAGCTTAGAAGGACAGGGGCAAGAGACCCAGTACTTC
CDR3: CASSLEGQGQETQYF

length: 15
V: TRBV12-5
D: NA
size: NA
J: TRBJ1-4
DNA: TGTGCTAGTGCGTCCACCCCTCAGGTGAATGAAAAACTGTTTTTT
CDR3: CASASTPQVNEKLFF

length: 16
V: TRBV5-1
D: TRBD2
size: NA
J: TRBJ2-3
DNA: TGCGCCAGCAGCACCGGGACTAGCGGGAGGACAGATACGCAGTATTTT
CDR3: CASSTGTSGRTDTQYF

length: 14
V: TRBV5-1
D: NA
size: NA
J: TRBJ2-1
DNA: TGCGCCAGCAGCTTGGTTCTAGCTGGAAATGAGCAGTTCTTC
CDR3: CASSLVLAGNEQFF

length: 14
V: TRBV9
D: NA
size: once
J: TRBJ2-7
DNA: TGTGCCAGCAGCGCCGCCGGGTCCACCTACGAGCAGTACTTC
CDR3: CASSAAGSTYEQYF

length: 12
V: TRBV10-2
D: NA
size: NA
J: TRBJ1-3
DNA: TGCGCCAGTCAGGGCACTGGAAACACCATATATTTT
CDR3: CASQGTGNTIYF

length: 18
V: TRBV27
D: TRBD2
size: NA
J: TRBJ2-7
DNA: TGTGCCAGCAGTTTGGGGCTAGCGGGATATCGGGCGAGGTACGAGCAGTACTTC
CDR3: CASSLGLAGYRARYEQYF

length: 16
V: TRBV7-9
D: TRBD2
size: NA
J: TRBJ2-3
DNA: TGTGCCAGCAGCCCCCCGGGACTAGCGGGAGCTGATACGCAGTATTTT
CDR3: CASSPPGLAGADTQYF